Listed below are T cell receptor beta chains from one sample, sequenced in a study of early T cells in non-severe SARS-CoV-2 infection. TCRdb itself ran the 5' RACE reads through MiXCR, one entry per CDR3 protein. Among around 58,000 distinct CDR3 sequences listed, 12% were seen once. Input material: whole blood. These receptors all stem from an adult who was a healthcare worker with PCR-confirmed SARS-CoV-2 infection or an uninfected control (not recorded which). Both conserved end residues are part of each CDR3. Each record gives: clone size, V gene, D gene, J gene, CDR3 length, CDR3 protein, CDR3 DNA. The D gene is left open where the match is weak. Not every row has a clone size; where given, it reads once, few, many or a size class.

few	TRBV28	.	TRBJ2-7	13	CASSLEVRDEQYF	TGTGCCAGCAGTTTAGAGGTCCGGGACGAGCAGTACTTC
few	TRBV19	TRBD2	TRBJ2-2	19	CASSTYSGTSGGAIGELFF	TGTGCCAGTAGTACCTACTCCGGGACTAGCGGGGGGGCCATCGGGGAGCTTTTTTTT
many	TRBV4-3	.	TRBJ1-4	16	CASSQDDGRGGEKLFF	TGCGCCAGCAGCCAAGATGACGGCAGGGGTGGGGAAAAACTGTTTTTT
many	TRBV7-8	.	TRBJ2-7	13	CASSPTRTYEQYF	TGTGCCAGCAGCCCGACACGTACCTACGAGCAGTACTTC
few	TRBV11-2	.	TRBJ2-3	15	CASSLDGQPTDTQYF	TGTGCCAGCAGCTTAGACGGACAGCCTACAGATACGCAGTATTTT
many	TRBV19	TRBD1	TRBJ1-1	16	CASYSRGRDRGLEAFF	TGTGCCAGTTATTCGAGGGGCCGGGACAGGGGGCTTGAAGCTTTCTTT
.	TRBV12-3/TRBV12-4	.	TRBJ1-5	17	CASSTSGQAYSNQPQHF	.
many	TRBV5-6	.	TRBJ2-7	14	CASRRGARSGEQYF	TGTGCCAGCAGGAGGGGGGCCCGGTCAGGCGAGCAGTACTTC
many	TRBV20-1	.	TRBJ2-7	13	CSASLKGRREQYF	TGCAGTGCTAGTCTTAAGGGGAGGCGGGAGCAGTACTTC
.	TRBV20-1	.	TRBJ1-2	12	CSAIDMGNGYTF	TGCAGTGCGATAGACATGGGGAATGGCTACACCTTC
.	TRBV5-6	.	TRBJ1-1	11	CASSSLTEAFF	TGTGCCAGCAGCTCGCTCACTGAAGCTTTCTTT
.	TRBV5-1	TRBD1	TRBJ1-5	14	CASSPGTESQPQHF	TGCGCCAGCAGCCCAGGGACAGAATCTCAGCCCCAGCATTTT
many	TRBV2	.	TRBJ1-6	15	CASSDGTRGGSPLHF	TGTGCCAGCAGCGACGGGACCAGGGGAGGTTCACCCCTCCACTTT
few	TRBV7-2	.	TRBJ2-1	12	CASRQQGNEQFF	TGTGCCAGCAGACAGCAAGGGAATGAGCAGTTCTTC
many	TRBV29-1	TRBD1	TRBJ2-5	12	CSVDREKGTQYF	TGCAGCGTGGACAGGGAGAAGGGGACCCAGTACTTC